Included here is one T cell receptor (beta chain) sequence, with context. At the time of sampling, donors were nominally healthy, though unrecorded immune exposures were likely. The CDR3 contains 14 residues. Trimming removed 6 bases from V and 3 bases from J; junction bases left unmatched: 8. Germline lookup yields CDR1 MDHEN and CDR2 SYDVKM. These data come from a study of cytomegalovirus exposure and HLA in healthy donors. PCR was performed using 60 Vbeta and 13 Jbeta primers. The method was immunoSEQ multiplex PCR; TCRdb's version includes in-frame clones alone and lacks a portion of them. The sample shows around 150,000 clones, about four fifths of them seen only once.

The rearrangement links TRBV28 to TRBJ2-7; TRBD1 matches at 7 bases. The specimen sequenced was PBMCs. This receptor was identified in a man between 45 and 60 years old in good health and CMV-seropositive. CDR3 coding DNA: TGTGCCAGCAGCCAAACCAGGGGGTTCTACGAGCAGTACTTC. It specifies CASSQTRGFYEQYF.